The source of this T cell receptor beta chain is a study of cytomegalovirus exposure and HLA in healthy donors. Overall study: Clustering assigned about 76% of the approximately 370 genotyped donors to the Caucasian-associated ancestry cluster.

Sampled while nominally healthy, donors likely had unrecorded immune exposures. The CDR3 covers 14 residues. The germline V gene has CDR1 MDHEN and CDR2 SYDVKM. V shed 6 bases and J 9 bases; nucleotides not matched to a gene: 14. Primers: 60 Vbeta forward and 13 Jbeta reverse. Repertoires were generated with immunoSEQ multiplex PCR, while TCRdb's copy carries only in-frame clones and drops some. In the table there are 210,000 or so clones, approximately 81% of which are singletons. Comments on this clone: Its antigen is not identified.

Study-wide results and limits: Analyses of presence/absence relied on an assumption of roughly uniform sequencing depth across donors.

The specimen was PBMCs. The receptor was isolated from a human donor in good health. The V and J genes are TRBV28 and TRBJ2-7, with 7 bases identical to TRBD2. Written as DNA, the CDR3 is TGTGCCAGCAGCCAAAGTGGGGGGGGTGGGGGGCAGTACTTC. Protein product: CASSQSGGGGGQYF. Looking up the rest from reference TRBV28 and TRBJ2-7 gives the full variable domain: DVKVTQSSRYLVKRTGEKVFLECVQDMDHENMFWYRQDPGLGLRLIYFSYDVKMKEKGDIPEGYSVSREKKERFSLILESASTNQTSMYLCASSQSGGGGGQYFGPGTRLTVT.